A selection of T cell receptor beta chains follows, all from one sample in a study of cytomegalovirus exposure and HLA in healthy donors. Generated by immunoSEQ multiplex PCR, the TCRdb table keeps only in-frame clones and is missing some. The data hold some 200,000 clones, with approximately 80% observed a single time. Sequenced material: PBMCs. Receptors were obtained from a young woman in good health and CMV-seronegative. Each CDR3 is given with its conserved first and last residue.

V gene,J gene,CDR3 protein
TRBV7-9,TRBJ2-5,CASSLNNPTPEETQYF
TRBV2,TRBJ1-5,CATAGQANQPQHF
TRBV7-2,TRBJ2-2,CASSSRSRGTGELFF
TRBV5-1,TRBJ1-1,CASIGPSGTEAFF
TRBV10-3,TRBJ2-1,CAISESFGTSVNNEQFF
TRBV11-2,TRBJ2-2,CASSQEGLRTGELFF
TRBV27,TRBJ1-2,CASSLSPGQGWDYGYTF
TRBV5-4,TRBJ2-5,CASSSIGTEETQYF
TRBV4-1,TRBJ2-7,CASSQGLVGFGEQYF
TRBV2,TRBJ2-3,CASSEQGGADTQYF
TRBV5-4,TRBJ2-1,CASSLGGRSYNEQFF
TRBV6-5,TRBJ1-5,CASRQGLYQPQHF
TRBV7-8,TRBJ1-2,CASSSWTGSQANYGYTF
TRBV6-1,TRBJ1-5,CASRPGDQPQHF
TRBV20-1,TRBJ2-7,CSARDMSEQYF
TRBV2,TRBJ2-2,CASSTDWNTGELFF
TRBV6-5,TRBJ1-2,CASSTWNRGYTF
TRBV14,TRBJ1-2,CASSQDWAGNGYTF
TRBV6-6,TRBJ2-7,CASSPLAGGYEQYF
TRBV2,TRBJ1-3,CASNLDSPRGSGNTIYF
TRBV19,TRBJ2-2,CASKVGDRVTGELFF
TRBV27,TRBJ2-1,CASSLSGTSMFDEQFF
TRBV6-4,TRBJ2-7,CASSNLNAGALNGGCEQYF
TRBV23-1,TRBJ2-3,CASMGQGSTDTQYF
TRBV2,TRBJ1-3,CASTREENTIYF
TRBV5-6,TRBJ2-7,CASSLVQSYEQYF
TRBV6-6,TRBJ2-1,CATFTYNEQFF
TRBV7-2,TRBJ2-2,CASSQEGVGTGELFF
TRBV7-6,TRBJ2-5,CASSSMDRRGETQYF
TRBV28,TRBJ1-1,CASSPRTGGYTEAFF
TRBV7-2,TRBJ1-1,CASSFSRGMNTEAFF
TRBV9,TRBJ1-1,CASSNRQGSNTEAFF
TRBV28,TRBJ1-1,CASRLPDPNTEAFF
TRBV7-8,TRBJ1-2,CASSLRETSGGYTF
TRBV2,TRBJ2-7,CASNGLNPTYEQYF
TRBV25-1,TRBJ2-1,CASSGAGSSYNEQFF
TRBV6-1,TRBJ1-5,CASSADRVTQPQHF
TRBV5-1,TRBJ2-5,CASSLDRGRETQYF
TRBV6-1,TRBJ2-5,CASGTGRAVETQYF
TRBV19,TRBJ2-1,CASSIRKFSGREYNEQFF
TRBV6-6,TRBJ1-1,CASSYSSFDTEAFF
TRBV11-2,TRBJ2-7,CASRIGGQAPYEQYF
TRBV6-1,TRBJ1-1,CASSAQGTLNTEAFF
TRBV27,TRBJ2-7,CASSLSGQGSYEQYF
TRBV4-1,TRBJ2-7,CASSRGDRSATLGEQYF
TRBV4-1,TRBJ2-3,CASSQGLLAGRRNTQYF
TRBV29-1,TRBJ2-7,CSVEGMTSDEQYF